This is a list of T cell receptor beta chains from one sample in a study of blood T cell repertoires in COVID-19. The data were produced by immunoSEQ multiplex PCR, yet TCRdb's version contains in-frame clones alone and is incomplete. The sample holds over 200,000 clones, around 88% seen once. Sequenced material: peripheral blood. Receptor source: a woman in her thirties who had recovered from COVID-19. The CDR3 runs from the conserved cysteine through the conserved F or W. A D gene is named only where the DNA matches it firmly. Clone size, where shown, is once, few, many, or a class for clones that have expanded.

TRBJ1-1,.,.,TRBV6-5,CASRNTFLANTEAFF,TGTGCCAGCAGGAACACCTTTTTAGCGAACACTGAAGCTTTCTTT
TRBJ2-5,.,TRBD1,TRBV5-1,CASSPRDRGRVKETQYF,TGCGCCAGCAGTCCAAGGGACAGGGGGCGGGTGAAGGAGACCCAGTACTTC
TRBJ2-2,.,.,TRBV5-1,CASISGGSSGGELFF,TGCGCCAGCATTTCGGGGGGCTCGTCAGGCGGGGAGCTGTTTTTT
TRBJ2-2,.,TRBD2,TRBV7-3,CASSLSGGNTGELFF,TGTGCCAGCAGCTTAAGCGGGGGGAACACCGGGGAGCTGTTTTTT
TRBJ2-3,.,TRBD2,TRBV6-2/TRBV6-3,CASSYLRTSATDTQYF,TGTGCCAGCAGTTACCTCCGGACTAGCGCAACAGATACGCAGTATTTT
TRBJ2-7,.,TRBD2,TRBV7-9,CASSSFGTSRDEQYF,TGTGCCAGCAGCTCATTCGGGACTAGCCGGGACGAGCAGTACTTC
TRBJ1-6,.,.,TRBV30,CAWSVPGVNSPLHF,TGTGCCTGGAGTGTGCCAGGGGTCAATTCACCCCTCCACTTT
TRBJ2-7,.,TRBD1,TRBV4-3,CASSHLGQGSYEQYF,TGCGCCAGCAGCCATTTAGGACAGGGATCCTACGAGCAGTACTTC
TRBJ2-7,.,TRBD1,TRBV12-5,CANGQGNVSQYF,TGTGCTAACGGACAGGGTAATGTCTCACAGTACTTC
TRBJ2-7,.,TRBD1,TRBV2,CASSVVWGQGPYEQYF,TGTGCCAGCAGTGTCGTTTGGGGACAGGGGCCCTACGAGCAGTACTTC
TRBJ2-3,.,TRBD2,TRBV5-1,CASSTPTSLSDTQYF,TGCGCCAGCAGCACCCCGACTAGCTTATCAGATACGCAGTATTTT
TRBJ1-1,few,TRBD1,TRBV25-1,CASSNSGTGLSSRAEAFF,TGTGCCAGCAGTAATTCAGGGACAGGGCTATCTTCTAGGGCTGAAGCTTTCTTT
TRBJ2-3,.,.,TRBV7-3,CASSLASGADTQYF,TGTGCCAGCAGCCTGGCGTCGGGGGCAGATACGCAGTATTTT
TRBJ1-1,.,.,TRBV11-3,CASSPTGQNTEAFF,TGTGCCAGCAGCCCCACGGGACAGAACACTGAAGCTTTCTTT
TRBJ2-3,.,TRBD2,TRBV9,CASSASGVSTDTQYF,TGTGCCAGCAGCGCCAGCGGGGTAAGCACAGATACGCAGTATTTT
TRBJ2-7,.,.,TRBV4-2,CASSQGGLNYEQYF,TGTGCCAGCAGCCAAGGGGGACTGAACTACGAGCAGTACTTC
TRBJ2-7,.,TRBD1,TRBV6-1,CASSRQGTINEQYF,TGTGCCAGCAGTAGACAGGGGACCATCAACGAGCAGTACTTC
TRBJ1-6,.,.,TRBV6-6,CASSRVTLDSINSPLHF,TGTGCCAGCAGCCGAGTGACCCTGGACAGCATTAATTCACCCCTCCACTTT
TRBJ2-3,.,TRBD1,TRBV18,CASSPDRVVDTQYF,TGTGCCAGCTCACCGGACAGGGTGGTAGATACGCAGTATTTT
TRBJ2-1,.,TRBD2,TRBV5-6,CASSLGGSGGHYNEQFF,TGTGCCAGCAGCTTGGGCGGTAGCGGGGGGCACTACAATGAGCAGTTCTTC
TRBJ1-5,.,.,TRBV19,CASSWTPYSNQPQHF,TGTGCCAGTAGTTGGACACCATATAGCAATCAGCCCCAGCATTTT
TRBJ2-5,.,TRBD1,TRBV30,CAWIKRDRVGTQYF,TGTGCCTGGATTAAGCGAGACAGGGTCGGGACCCAGTACTTC
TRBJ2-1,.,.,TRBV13,CASSPRVPKAYNEQFF,TGTGCCAGCAGCCCCAGGGTGCCAAAGGCCTACAATGAGCAGTTCTTC
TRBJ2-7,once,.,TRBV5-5,CASSRDAGSPVGEQYF,TGTGCCAGCAGCCGCGATGCAGGGTCCCCTGTGGGCGAGCAGTACTTC
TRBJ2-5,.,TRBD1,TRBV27,CASSTYRDSQETQYF,TGTGCCAGCAGTACCTACAGGGACAGCCAAGAGACCCAGTACTTC
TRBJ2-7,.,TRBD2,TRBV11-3,CASTLVERGRPYEQYF,TGTGCCAGCACCCTAGTGGAGCGGGGGCGTCCCTACGAGCAGTACTTC
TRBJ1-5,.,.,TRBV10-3,CAITARTEVNQPQHF,TGTGCCATCACCGCCAGGACAGAAGTAAATCAGCCCCAGCATTTT
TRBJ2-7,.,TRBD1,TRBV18,CASSPLPPGGEQYF,TGTGCCAGCTCACCACTCCCACCAGGGGGAGAGCAGTACTTC
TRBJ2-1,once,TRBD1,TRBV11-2,CASSLADRVHNEQFF,TGTGCCAGCAGCTTAGCGGACAGGGTCCACAATGAGCAGTTCTTC
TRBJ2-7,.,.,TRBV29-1,CSTAGSKGEQYF,TGCAGCACCGCCGGGTCCAAGGGGGAGCAGTACTTC
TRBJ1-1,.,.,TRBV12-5,CASGLSTGPAGTEAFF,TGTGCTAGTGGTTTGTCAACAGGGCCGGCTGGCACTGAAGCTTTCTTT
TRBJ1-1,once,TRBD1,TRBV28,CASNTGTGVTEAFF,TGTGCCAGCAACACCGGGACAGGGGTCACTGAAGCTTTCTTT
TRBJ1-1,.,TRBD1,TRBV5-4,CASGRTGMITEAFF,TGTGCCAGCGGCCGGACAGGGATGATCACTGAAGCTTTCTTT
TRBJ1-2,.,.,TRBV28,CASSSDIYGYTF,TGTGCCAGCAGTTCGGACATCTATGGCTACACCTTC
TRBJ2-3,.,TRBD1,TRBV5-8,CASSLASEGQGGTDTQYF,TGTGCCAGCAGCTTGGCCTCCGAGGGACAGGGTGGGACAGATACGCAGTATTTT
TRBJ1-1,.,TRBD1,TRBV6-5,CASSLQGTTEAFF,TGTGCCAGCAGCCTACAGGGGACCACTGAAGCTTTCTTT
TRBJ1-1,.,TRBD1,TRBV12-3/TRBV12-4,CASSLTGATEAFF,TGTGCCAGCAGTTTAACAGGGGCCACTGAAGCTTTCTTT
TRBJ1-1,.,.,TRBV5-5,CASSLALTGMNTEAFF,TGTGCCAGCAGCTTGGCCCTGACAGGTATGAACACTGAAGCTTTCTTT
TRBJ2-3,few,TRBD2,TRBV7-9,CASSSPREGTDTQYF,TGTGCCAGCAGCTCACCCCGGGAGGGGACAGATACGCAGTATTTT
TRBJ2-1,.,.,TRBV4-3,CASSQDRTGWRNEQFF,TGCGCCAGCAGCCAAGATCGAACAGGGTGGCGAAATGAGCAGTTCTTC
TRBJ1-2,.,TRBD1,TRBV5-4,CASSFPGQGSGYTF,TGTGCCAGCAGTTTCCCAGGACAGGGATCTGGCTACACCTTC
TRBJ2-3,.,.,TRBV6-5,CASDLANTQYF,TGTGCCAGCGACTTGGCGAATACGCAGTATTTT
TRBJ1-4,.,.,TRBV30,CAWSPTFGSEKLFF,TGTGCCTGGAGTCCCACGTTCGGGAGTGAAAAACTGTTTTTT
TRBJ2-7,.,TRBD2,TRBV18,CASSPRQLAGSNEQYF,TGTGCCAGCTCACCCAGGCAGCTAGCGGGTAGTAACGAGCAGTACTTC